This T cell receptor beta chain was sequenced in a study of blood T cell repertoires in COVID-19. Clones were sequenced by immunoSEQ multiplex PCR, and TCRdb holds only the in-frame ones, with some missing. Of approximately 260,000 clones in the sample, around 90% were seen once. Per the germline V gene, CDR1 is LGHNT and CDR2 is FRNRAP. The CDR3 contains 16 residues. The V gene lost 1 base and the J gene lost 7 bases, with 16 bases spanning the gap. J is TRBJ1-4 and V is TRBV12-5; tentatively, D is TRBD1 (5 bases). This clonotype was sampled from a man aged 55 to 70 who had recovered from COVID-19. Sequences were obtained from peripheral blood. The CDR3 protein is CASGLGDGRGSEKLFF. The CDR3 DNA follows: TGTGCTAGTGGTTTGGGGGACGGGAGAGGGAGTGAAAAACTGTTTTTT.